The entry that follows covers one TCR beta chain sequence. In the original workflow: The assay estimated nucleated cells by amplifying reference gene primers. The assay was immunoSEQ multiplex PCR, and TCRdb's table has in-frame clones only and misses some. V, J and clone size are taken as reported in that table, and D and trimming were inferred from the DNA itself. The sample lists about 220,000 clones; 80% were seen once. The data stem from a study of blood T cell repertoires in COVID-19. Study at large: Researchers got acute and convalescent COVID-19 samples from the United States, Italy and Spain.

In germline, CDR1 is LGHDT, CDR2 YNNKEL (reference sequence). The CDR3 loop spans 15 amino acids. Between the trimmed V and J ends, which lost 1 base and 6 bases, there was a span of 13 bases. The source material was peripheral blood. This chain uses TRBV3-1 (or the pseudogene TRBV3-2) with TRBJ1-5; weak D call: TRBD1 (5 bases). The receptor comes from a human donor in a cohort sampled during active COVID-19. CDR3 sequence reads: CASSQGSGGGQPQHF. The DNA of the CDR3 is TGTGCCAGCAGCCAAGGATCGGGGGGGGGTCAGCCCCAGCATTTT.